A selection of T cell receptor beta chains follows, all from one sample in a study of T cells in Graves' hyperthyroidism and ophthalmopathy. TCRdb called the multiplex PCR reads again in MiXCR, with one record for every CDR3 protein. The data show 350,000 to 400,000 distinct CDR3 sequences, roughly 13% seen once. Sequencing was carried out using blood. These receptors all stem from a woman in her sixties or seventies with Graves' hyperthyroidism. CDR3s include the opening cysteine and the closing phenylalanine or tryptophan. The D gene is left open where the match is weak. Size tells how often a clone was seen (once, few, many) or the class of an expanded clone, and some rows leave it out.

j_call: TRBJ2-5
clone_size: NA
cdr3_length: 12
d_call: NA
v_call: TRBV20-1
cdr3_nt: TGCAGTGCTGAGGATACCCAAGAGACCCAGTACTTC
cdr3_aa: CSAEDTQETQYF

j_call: TRBJ2-7
clone_size: many
cdr3_length: 15
d_call: NA
v_call: TRBV11-3
cdr3_nt: TGTGCCAGCAGCGAAAGCGGGCTTAGCACCTACGAGCAGTACTTC
cdr3_aa: CASSESGLSTYEQYF

j_call: TRBJ2-2
clone_size: few
cdr3_length: 18
d_call: NA
v_call: TRBV12-3/TRBV12-4
cdr3_nt: TGTGCCAGCAGCCCCTTTTCGCTTGCGGGGCCGAACACCGGGGAGCTGTTTTTT
cdr3_aa: CASSPFSLAGPNTGELFF

j_call: TRBJ1-2
clone_size: NA
cdr3_length: 15
d_call: NA
v_call: TRBV5-1
cdr3_nt: TGCGCCAGCAGTTCCGGGGGGCCCCTTAGCTATGGCTACACCTTC
cdr3_aa: CASSSGGPLSYGYTF

j_call: TRBJ2-1
clone_size: NA
cdr3_length: 15
d_call: TRBD2
v_call: TRBV20-1
cdr3_nt: TGCAGTGCTAGCGCCCTACTAGCGGACTACAATGAGCAGTTCTTC
cdr3_aa: CSASALLADYNEQFF

j_call: TRBJ2-7
clone_size: many
cdr3_length: 14
d_call: NA
v_call: TRBV7-9
cdr3_nt: TGTGCCAGCGCCAACTCCCTATGGTCCCACGAGCAGTACTTC
cdr3_aa: CASANSLWSHEQYF

j_call: TRBJ1-5
clone_size: many
cdr3_length: 14
d_call: TRBD1
v_call: TRBV20-1
cdr3_nt: TGCAGTGCTAGAGACCCGGACAGGAATCAGCCCCAGCATTTT
cdr3_aa: CSARDPDRNQPQHF

j_call: TRBJ1-2
clone_size: many
cdr3_length: 13
d_call: TRBD1
v_call: TRBV7-2
cdr3_nt: TGTGCCAGCAGCCCAGGGGGAGGTACTGGCTACACCTTC
cdr3_aa: CASSPGGGTGYTF

j_call: TRBJ2-5
clone_size: few
cdr3_length: 15
d_call: NA
v_call: TRBV4-1
cdr3_nt: TGCGCCAGCAGCCAAGATGTCGGGGGAGCCCAGACCCAGTACTTC
cdr3_aa: CASSQDVGGAQTQYF

j_call: TRBJ1-4
clone_size: NA
cdr3_length: 15
d_call: NA
v_call: TRBV7-3
cdr3_nt: TGTGCCAGCAGCTTAAACGGGGTCGGTAATGAAAAACTGTTTTTT
cdr3_aa: CASSLNGVGNEKLFF